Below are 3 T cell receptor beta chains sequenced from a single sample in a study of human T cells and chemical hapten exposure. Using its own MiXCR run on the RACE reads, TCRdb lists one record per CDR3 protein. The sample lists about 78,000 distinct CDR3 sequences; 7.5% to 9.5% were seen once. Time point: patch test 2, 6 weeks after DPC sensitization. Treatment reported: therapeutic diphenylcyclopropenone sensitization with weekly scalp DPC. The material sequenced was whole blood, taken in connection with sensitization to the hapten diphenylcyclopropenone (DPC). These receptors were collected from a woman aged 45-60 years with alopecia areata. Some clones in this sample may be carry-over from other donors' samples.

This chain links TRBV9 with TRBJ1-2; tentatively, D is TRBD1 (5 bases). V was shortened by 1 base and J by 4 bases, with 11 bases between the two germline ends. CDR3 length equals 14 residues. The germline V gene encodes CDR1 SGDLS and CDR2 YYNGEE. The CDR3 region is CASSVTDSPYGYTF. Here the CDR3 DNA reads TGTGCCAGCAGCGTAACCGACAGCCCCTATGGCTACACCTTC. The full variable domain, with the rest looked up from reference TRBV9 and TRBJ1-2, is DSGVTQTPKHLITATGQRVTLRCSPRSGDLSVYWYQQSLDQGLQFLIQYYNGEERAKGNILERFSAQQFPDLHSELNLSSLELGDSALYFCASSVTDSPYGYTFGSGTRLTVV.

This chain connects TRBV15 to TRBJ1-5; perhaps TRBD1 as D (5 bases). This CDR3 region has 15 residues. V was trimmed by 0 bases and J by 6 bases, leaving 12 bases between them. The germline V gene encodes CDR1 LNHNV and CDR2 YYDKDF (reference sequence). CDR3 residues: CATSRELGPFQPQHF. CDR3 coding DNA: TGTGCCACCAGCAGAGAGTTGGGGCCGTTTCAGCCCCAGCATTTT.

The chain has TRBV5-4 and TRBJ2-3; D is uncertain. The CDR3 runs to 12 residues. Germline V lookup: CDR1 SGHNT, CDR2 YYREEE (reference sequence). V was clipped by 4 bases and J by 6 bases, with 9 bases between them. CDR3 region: CASSGPQDTQYF. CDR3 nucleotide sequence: TGTGCCAGCAGCGGACCCCAGGATACGCAGTATTTT.